This T cell receptor (beta chain) was sequenced during a study of blood T cell repertoires in COVID-19. For the study at large: Samples representing acute and convalescent COVID-19 were sourced from the United States, Italy and Spain. From T cells, B-cell-depleted T cells, or PBMCs came the material, which was cDNA or gDNA.

Trimming removed 0 bases from V and 5 bases from J, with 14 bases in between. The CDR3 spans 15 residues. Germline V lookup: CDR1 SGHRS, CDR2 YFSETQ. Methods used by the authors: Reference gene primer amplification gave nucleated cell count estimates. Generated by immunoSEQ multiplex PCR, the TCRdb table keeps only in-frame clones and is missing some. V, J and clone size are those of that table, while D and trimming were read from the DNA. The sample lists 150,000 to 200,000 clones; roughly nine tenths were seen once. The material sequenced was peripheral blood. This TCR was recovered from a man between 18 and 35 years old who had recovered from COVID-19. V is TRBV5-1 and J is TRBJ2-5; TRBD2 might be the D (5 bases). This CDR3 reads CASSLASGPVETQYF. CDR3 sequence (DNA): TGCGCCAGCAGCTTGGCCAGCGGCCCCGTGGAGACCCAGTACTTC.